Listed below are T cell receptor beta chains from one sample, sequenced in a study of cytomegalovirus exposure and HLA in healthy donors. TCRdb's table, derived via immunoSEQ multiplex PCR, lists solely in-frame clones and lacks some. The table records 150,000 to 200,000 clones, about 88% of them present only once. Sequencing input: PBMCs. The receptors shown here come from a young man in good health and CMV-seronegative. Both conserved end residues are part of each CDR3. D genes are given only for firm matches. Part of the rows lack a size; the others show once, few, many or a class for expanded clones.

clone_size	d_call	v_call	j_call	cdr3_aa	cdr3_nt
once	TRBD2	TRBV11-2	TRBJ2-3	CASSYSGGLSDTQYF	TGTGCCAGCAGCTACAGCGGGGGCCTGTCCGATACGCAGTATTTT
once	TRBD1	TRBV4-1	TRBJ1-1	CASSQDPGTGNEAFF	TGCGCCAGCAGCCAAGATCCCGGGACAGGGAATGAAGCTTTCTTT
-	-	TRBV5-1	TRBJ2-6	CASSLLSGANVLTF	TGCGCCAGCAGCTTGCTCTCTGGGGCCAACGTCCTGACTTTC
-	TRBD1	TRBV2	TRBJ1-2	CASIMDRGRGYTF	TGTGCCAGCATTATGGACAGGGGGAGAGGCTACACCTTC
-	-	TRBV15	TRBJ2-5	CATSTSRLAEETQYF	TGTGCCACCAGCACCTCGAGGTTGGCAGAAGAGACCCAGTACTTC
-	-	TRBV7-2	TRBJ1-4	CASSLSGPGDKNEKLFF	TGTGCCAGCAGCTTATCTGGGCCAGGGGATAAAAATGAAAAACTGTTTTTT
-	TRBD2	TRBV28	TRBJ2-7	CASSSAAGSSYEQYF	TGTGCCAGCAGTTCGGCAGCGGGAAGCTCCTACGAGCAGTACTTC
once	-	TRBV27	TRBJ2-7	CASSSRPRVGQYF	TGTGCCAGCAGTTCACGTCCCAGGGTGGGGCAGTACTTC
-	TRBD1	TRBV6-6	TRBJ1-6	CASSLDRDNSPLHF	TGTGCCAGCAGTTTGGACAGGGATAATTCACCCCTCCACTTT
-	-	TRBV6-5	TRBJ1-1	CASRPGLNTEAFF	TGTGCCAGCAGACCGGGATTAAACACTGAAGCTTTCTTT
-	TRBD2	TRBV27	TRBJ2-7	CASSFVLAGGPYEQYF	TGTGCCAGCAGTTTTGTACTAGCGGGAGGGCCCTACGAGCAGTACTTC
-	-	TRBV7-9	TRBJ1-3	CASLGVSSGNTIYF	TGTGCCAGCTTAGGGGTCTCCTCTGGAAACACCATATATTTT
once	-	TRBV4-2	TRBJ1-4	CASSPRPEGVWVEKLFF	TGTGCCAGCAGTCCAAGGCCCGAGGGGGTTTGGGTAGAAAAACTGTTTTTT
-	TRBD1	TRBV6-6	TRBJ1-5	CASSYGTADQPQHF	TGTGCCAGCAGTTACGGGACAGCCGATCAGCCCCAGCATTTT
-	TRBD1	TRBV5-1	TRBJ1-2	CASSFGQERRYGYTF	TGCGCCAGCAGCTTTGGACAGGAGAGGCGGTATGGCTACACCTTC
-	-	TRBV27	TRBJ2-1	CASSDSYEQFF	TGTGCCAGCAGCGACAGCTATGAGCAGTTCTTC
-	-	TRBV29-1	TRBJ1-2	CSVQQGDYGYTF	TGCAGCGTCCAACAGGGCGACTATGGCTACACCTTC
-	-	TRBV18	TRBJ2-7	CASSPPGRGDEQYF	TGTGCCAGCTCACCACCCGGGAGAGGGGACGAGCAGTACTTC
-	-	TRBV19	TRBJ1-1	CASSVKDGGNTEAFF	TGTGCCAGTAGTGTCAAGGACGGAGGGAACACTGAAGCTTTCTTT
-	-	TRBV19	TRBJ1-4	CATAGQSDYEKLFF	TGTGCCACCGCAGGACAGAGCGATTATGAAAAACTGTTTTTT
-	-	TRBV5-6	TRBJ1-2	CASSLGQNYGYTF	TGTGCCAGCAGCTTAGGACAGAACTATGGCTACACCTTC
few	TRBD2	TRBV13	TRBJ2-7	CASSITASGRVGYEQYF	TGTGCCAGCAGCATTACGGCTAGCGGGAGAGTGGGTTACGAGCAGTACTTC
-	TRBD1	TRBV4-3	TRBJ1-1	CASSASGQGYTEAFF	TGCGCCAGCAGCGCCTCGGGACAGGGGTACACTGAAGCTTTCTTT
-	-	TRBV20-1	TRBJ2-4	CSASRKNIQYF	TGCAGTGCGAGTCGGAAAAACATTCAGTACTTC
-	-	TRBV7-8	TRBJ2-7	CASSLISLNRFNEQYF	TGTGCCAGCAGCTTGATTAGTCTTAACAGGTTCAACGAGCAGTACTTC
-	-	TRBV7-6	TRBJ2-5	CASSLSLGGTQYF	TGTGCCAGCAGCCTTAGTTTAGGAGGGACCCAGTACTTC
-	-	TRBV19	TRBJ1-1	CASSIWVQENTEAFF	TGTGCCAGTAGTATATGGGTACAGGAAAACACTGAAGCTTTCTTT
-	-	TRBV27	TRBJ1-5	CASSFQAHQPQHF	TGTGCCAGCAGTTTTCAGGCGCATCAGCCCCAGCATTTT
-	-	TRBV6-5	TRBJ1-1	CASSYSKGAEAFF	TGTGCCAGCAGTTACTCTAAGGGAGCTGAAGCTTTCTTT
-	TRBD1	TRBV5-6	TRBJ2-3	CASIPTGGTDTQYF	TGTGCCAGCATCCCGACAGGGGGCACAGATACGCAGTATTTT
-	-	TRBV27	TRBJ2-2	CASSDRPGTGELFF	TGTGCCAGCAGCGACCGTCCGGGCACCGGGGAGCTGTTTTTT
-	-	TRBV28	TRBJ2-3	CASNPSDTDTQYF	TGTGCCAGCAACCCAAGCGATACAGATACGCAGTATTTT
-	TRBD1	TRBV18	TRBJ2-7	CASSQTGIDEQYF	TGTGCCAGCTCACAGACAGGGATAGACGAGCAGTACTTC
-	TRBD1	TRBV5-4	TRBJ1-4	CASSFRTGATNEKLFF	TGTGCCAGCAGCTTCAGGACAGGTGCAACTAATGAAAAACTGTTTTTT